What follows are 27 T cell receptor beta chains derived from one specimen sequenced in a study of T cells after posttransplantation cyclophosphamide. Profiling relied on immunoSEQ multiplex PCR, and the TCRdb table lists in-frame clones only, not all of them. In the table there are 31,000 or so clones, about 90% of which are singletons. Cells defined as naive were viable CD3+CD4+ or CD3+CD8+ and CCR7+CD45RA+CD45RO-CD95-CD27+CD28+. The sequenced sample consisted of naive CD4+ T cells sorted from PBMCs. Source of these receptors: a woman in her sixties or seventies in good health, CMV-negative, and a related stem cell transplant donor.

In DNA, the CDR3 is TGCGCCAGCAGCTTGGCCAGGGACAGGGGTAGGAACACTGAAGCTTTCTTT. It encodes CASSLARDRGRNTEAFF. The J gene is TRBJ1-1, the V gene TRBV5-1, with 10 bases fitting TRBD1. The CDR3 runs to 17 residues. V dropped 0 bases and J dropped 1; count of bases not matched to a gene: 6. Per germline, CDR1 SGHRS and CDR2 YFSETQ.

CDR3 nucleotide sequence: TGTGCCAGCAGCCCAAGCGGGAGTTACGAGCAGTACTTC. It specifies CASSPSGSYEQYF. V usage is TRBV14 and J usage is TRBJ2-7; 8 bases align to TRBD2. V dropped 4 bases and J dropped 4; count of bases not matched to a gene: 3. Germline CDR1 reads SGHDN; CDR2 reads FVKESK. CDR3 size: 13 residues.

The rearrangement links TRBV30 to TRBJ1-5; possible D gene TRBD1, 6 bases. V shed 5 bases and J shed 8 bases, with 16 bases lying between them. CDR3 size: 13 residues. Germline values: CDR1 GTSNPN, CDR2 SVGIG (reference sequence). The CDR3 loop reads CAWAGGGLKPQHF. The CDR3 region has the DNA TGTGCCTGGGCTGGTGGGGGCCTAAAGCCCCAGCATTTT.

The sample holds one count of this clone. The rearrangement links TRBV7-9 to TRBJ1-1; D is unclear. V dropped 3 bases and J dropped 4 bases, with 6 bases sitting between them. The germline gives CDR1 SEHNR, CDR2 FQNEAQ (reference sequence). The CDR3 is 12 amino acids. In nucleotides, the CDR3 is TGTGCCAGCAGCTTCGGGAGCACTGAAGCTTTCTTT. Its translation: CASSFGSTEAFF. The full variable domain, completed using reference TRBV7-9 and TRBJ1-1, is DTGVSQNPRHKITKRGQNVTFRCDPISEHNRLYWYRQTLGQGPEFLTYFQNEAQLEKSRLLSDRFSAERPKGSFSTLEIQRTEQGDSAMYLCASSFGSTEAFFGQGTRLTVV.

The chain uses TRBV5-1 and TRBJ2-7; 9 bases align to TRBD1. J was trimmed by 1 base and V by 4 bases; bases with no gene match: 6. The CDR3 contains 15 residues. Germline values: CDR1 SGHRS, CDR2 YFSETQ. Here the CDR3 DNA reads TGCGCCAGCAGCAGGACAGGGGATTATTCCTACGAGCAGTACTTC. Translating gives CASSRTGDYSYEQYF.

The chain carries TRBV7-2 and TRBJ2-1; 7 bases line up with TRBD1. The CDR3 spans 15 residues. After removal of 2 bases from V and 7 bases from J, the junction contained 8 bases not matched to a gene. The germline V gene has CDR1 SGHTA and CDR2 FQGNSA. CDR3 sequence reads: CASSLSGQAANEQFF. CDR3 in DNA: TGTGCCAGCAGCTTAAGTGGACAGGCTGCGAATGAGCAGTTCTTC.

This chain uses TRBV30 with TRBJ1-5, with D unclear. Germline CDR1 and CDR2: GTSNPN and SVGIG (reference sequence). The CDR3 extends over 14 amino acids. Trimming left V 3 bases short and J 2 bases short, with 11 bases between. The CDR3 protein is CAWRRAAGNQPQHF. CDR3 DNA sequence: TGTGCCTGGAGGAGGGCGGCGGGCAATCAGCCCCAGCATTTT.

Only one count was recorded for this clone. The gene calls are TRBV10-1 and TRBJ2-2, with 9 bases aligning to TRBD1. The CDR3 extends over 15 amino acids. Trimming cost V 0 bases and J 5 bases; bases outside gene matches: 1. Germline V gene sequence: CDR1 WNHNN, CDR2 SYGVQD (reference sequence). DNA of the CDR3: TGCGCCAGCAGTGAGTCGACAGGGGGGACCGGGGAGCTGTTTTTT. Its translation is CASSESTGGTGELFF.

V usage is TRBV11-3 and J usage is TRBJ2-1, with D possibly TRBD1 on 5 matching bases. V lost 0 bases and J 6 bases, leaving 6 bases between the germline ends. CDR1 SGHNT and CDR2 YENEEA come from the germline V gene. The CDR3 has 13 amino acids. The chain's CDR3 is CASSLEGVNEQFF. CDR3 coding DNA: TGTGCCAGCAGCTTAGAAGGGGTCAATGAGCAGTTCTTC.

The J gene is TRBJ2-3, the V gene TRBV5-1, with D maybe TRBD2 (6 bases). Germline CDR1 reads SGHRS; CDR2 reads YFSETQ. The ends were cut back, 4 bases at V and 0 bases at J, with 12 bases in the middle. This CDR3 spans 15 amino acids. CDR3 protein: CASSRGDGSTDTQYF. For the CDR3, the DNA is TGCGCCAGCAGCCGCGGGGACGGTAGCACAGATACGCAGTATTTT.

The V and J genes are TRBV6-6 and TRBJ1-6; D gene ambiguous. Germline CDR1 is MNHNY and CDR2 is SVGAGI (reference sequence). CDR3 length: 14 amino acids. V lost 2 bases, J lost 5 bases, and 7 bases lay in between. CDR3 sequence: CASSYTPHNSPLHF. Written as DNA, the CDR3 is TGTGCCAGCAGTTACACACCCCATAATTCACCCCTCCACTTT.

The CDR3 DNA is TGTGCCAGCAGCGCCACTAGCGGGGAGACCCAGTACTTC. It yields the protein CASSATSGETQYF. The chain is built from TRBV4-2 and TRBJ2-5; 9 nucleotides line up with TRBD2. V lost 5 bases to trimming and J lost 5 bases; unmatched junction nucleotides: 3. This CDR3 has 13 residues. CDR1 is LGHNA and CDR2 is YNFKEQ in the germline V gene.

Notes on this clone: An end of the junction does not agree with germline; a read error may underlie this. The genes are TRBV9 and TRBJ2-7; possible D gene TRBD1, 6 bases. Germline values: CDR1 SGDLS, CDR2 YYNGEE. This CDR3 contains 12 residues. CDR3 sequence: CASSRGQTPTSF. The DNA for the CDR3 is TGTGCCAGCAGCAGAGGACAGACCCCTACGAGCTTC.

DNA for the CDR3: TGTGCCAGCAAGAAGGCGGGGAACACTGAAGCTTTCTTT. Residues: CASKKAGNTEAFF. The chain is built from TRBV28 and TRBJ1-1, with D uncertain. This CDR3 is 13 amino acids long. Germline loops: CDR1 MDHEN, CDR2 SYDVKM. The V end was cut by 7 bases, the J end by 1 base, with 10 bases between.

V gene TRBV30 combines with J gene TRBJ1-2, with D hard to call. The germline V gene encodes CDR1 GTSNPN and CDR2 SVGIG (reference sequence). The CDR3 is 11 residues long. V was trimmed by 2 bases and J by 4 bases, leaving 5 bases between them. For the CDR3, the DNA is TGTGCCTGGAGTACAGCCTATGGCTACACCTTC. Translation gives CAWSTAYGYTF. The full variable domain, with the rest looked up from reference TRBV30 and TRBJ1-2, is SQTIHQWPATLVQPVGSPLSLECTVEGTSNPNLYWYRQAAGRGLQLLFYSVGIGQISSEVPQNLSASRPQDRQFILSSKKLLLSDSGFYLCAWSTAYGYTFGSGTRLTVV.

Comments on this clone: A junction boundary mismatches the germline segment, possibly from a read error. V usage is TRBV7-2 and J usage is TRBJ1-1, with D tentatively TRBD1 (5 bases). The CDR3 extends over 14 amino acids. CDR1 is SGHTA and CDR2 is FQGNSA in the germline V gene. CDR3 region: CANSFADRNTEAFF. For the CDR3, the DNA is TGTGCCAACAGCTTCGCCGACAGGAACACTGAAGCTTTCTTT.

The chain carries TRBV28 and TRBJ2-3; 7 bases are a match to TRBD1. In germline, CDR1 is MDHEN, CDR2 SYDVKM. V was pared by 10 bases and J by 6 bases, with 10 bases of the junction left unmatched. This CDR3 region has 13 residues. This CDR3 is CATRRFRGDTQYF. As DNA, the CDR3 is TGTGCCACCAGACGGTTCAGGGGGGATACGCAGTATTTT.

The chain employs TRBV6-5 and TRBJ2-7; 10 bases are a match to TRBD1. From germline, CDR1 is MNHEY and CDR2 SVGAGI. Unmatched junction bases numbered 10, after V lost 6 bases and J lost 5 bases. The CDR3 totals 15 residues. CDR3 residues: CASRPLRDRGHEQYF. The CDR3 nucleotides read TGTGCCAGCAGGCCACTCCGGGACAGGGGCCACGAGCAGTACTTC.

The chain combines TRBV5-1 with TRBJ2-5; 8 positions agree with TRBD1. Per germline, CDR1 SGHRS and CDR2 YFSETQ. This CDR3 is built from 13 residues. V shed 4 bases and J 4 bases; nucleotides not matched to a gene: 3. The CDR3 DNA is TGCGCCAGCAGCGTTGGACAGGGAGAGACCCAGTACTTC. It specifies CASSVGQGETQYF.

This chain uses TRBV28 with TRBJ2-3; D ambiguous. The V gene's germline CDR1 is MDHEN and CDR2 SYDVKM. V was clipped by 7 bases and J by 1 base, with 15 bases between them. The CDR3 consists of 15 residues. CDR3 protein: CASTPGSHGTDTQYF. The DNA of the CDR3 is TGTGCCAGCACCCCCGGGTCCCACGGCACAGATACGCAGTATTTT.

Here the CDR3 reads CASSLGQPYGYTF. Written as DNA, the CDR3 is TGTGCCAGCAGCCTGGGACAGCCCTATGGCTACACCTTC. The genes are TRBV11-2 and TRBJ1-2; 7 bases align to TRBD1. Germline trimming cut 5 bases from V and 4 bases from J; bases unmatched to any gene: 4. The V gene's germline CDR1 is SGHAT and CDR2 FQNNGV. The length of the CDR3 is 13 residues.

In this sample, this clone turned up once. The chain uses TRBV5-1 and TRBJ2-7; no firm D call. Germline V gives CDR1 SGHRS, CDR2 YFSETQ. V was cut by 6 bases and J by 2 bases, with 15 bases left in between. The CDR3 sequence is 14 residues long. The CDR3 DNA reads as TGCGCCAGCACCCCTTCGACTGTACCCTACGAGCAGTACTTC. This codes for CASTPSTVPYEQYF.

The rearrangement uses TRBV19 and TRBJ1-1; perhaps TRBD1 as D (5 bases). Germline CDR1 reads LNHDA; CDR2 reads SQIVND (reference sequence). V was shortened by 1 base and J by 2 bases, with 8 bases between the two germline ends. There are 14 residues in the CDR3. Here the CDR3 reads CASSIGRANTEAFF. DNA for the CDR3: TGTGCCAGTAGTATAGGCAGGGCTAACACTGAAGCTTTCTTT. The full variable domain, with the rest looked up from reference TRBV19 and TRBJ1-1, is DGGITQSPKYLFRKEGQNVTLSCEQNLNHDAMYWYRQDPGQGLRLIYYSQIVNDFQKGDIAEGYSVSREKKESFPLTVTSAQKNPTAFYLCASSIGRANTEAFFGQGTRLTVV.

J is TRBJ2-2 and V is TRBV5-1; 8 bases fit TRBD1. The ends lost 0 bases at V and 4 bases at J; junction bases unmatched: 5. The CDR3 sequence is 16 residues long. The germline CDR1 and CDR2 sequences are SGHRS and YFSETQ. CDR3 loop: CASSLEATGGTGELFF. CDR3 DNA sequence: TGCGCCAGCAGCTTGGAGGCTACAGGGGGCACCGGGGAGCTGTTTTTT.

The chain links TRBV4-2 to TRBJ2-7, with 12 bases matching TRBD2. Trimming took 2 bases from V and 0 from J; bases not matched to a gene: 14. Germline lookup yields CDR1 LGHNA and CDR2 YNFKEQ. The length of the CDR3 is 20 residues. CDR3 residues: CASSQPSGTSGWGSSYEQYF. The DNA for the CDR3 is TGTGCCAGCAGCCAACCTTCGGGGACTAGCGGGTGGGGAAGCTCCTACGAGCAGTACTTC.

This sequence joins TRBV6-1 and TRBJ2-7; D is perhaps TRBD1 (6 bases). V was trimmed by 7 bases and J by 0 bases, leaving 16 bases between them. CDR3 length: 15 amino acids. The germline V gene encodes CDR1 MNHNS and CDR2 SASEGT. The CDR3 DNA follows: TGTGCCAGCACCATGGGACATTCCAGCTCCTACGAGCAGTACTTC. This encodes CASTMGHSSSYEQYF.

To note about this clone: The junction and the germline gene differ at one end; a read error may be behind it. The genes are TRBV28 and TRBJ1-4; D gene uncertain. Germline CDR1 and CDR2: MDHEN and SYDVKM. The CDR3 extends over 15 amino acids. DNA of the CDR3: TGTGCCAGTAGTTCGAGGGTTTTTGCTAATGAAAAACTGTTTTTT. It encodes CASSSRVFANEKLFF.